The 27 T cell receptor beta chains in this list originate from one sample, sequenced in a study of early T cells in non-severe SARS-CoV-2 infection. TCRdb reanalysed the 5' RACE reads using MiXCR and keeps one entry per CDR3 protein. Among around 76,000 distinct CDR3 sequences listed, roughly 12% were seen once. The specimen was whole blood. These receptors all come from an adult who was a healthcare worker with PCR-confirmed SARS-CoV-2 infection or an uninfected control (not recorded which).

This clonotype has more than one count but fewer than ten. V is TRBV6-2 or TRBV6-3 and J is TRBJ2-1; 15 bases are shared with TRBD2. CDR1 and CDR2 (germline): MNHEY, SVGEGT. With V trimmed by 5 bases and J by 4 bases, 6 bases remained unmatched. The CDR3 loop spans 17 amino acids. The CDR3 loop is CASSKYGTSGGYNEQFF. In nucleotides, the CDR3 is TGTGCCAGCAGTAAATACGGGACTAGCGGGGGGTACAATGAGCAGTTCTTC.

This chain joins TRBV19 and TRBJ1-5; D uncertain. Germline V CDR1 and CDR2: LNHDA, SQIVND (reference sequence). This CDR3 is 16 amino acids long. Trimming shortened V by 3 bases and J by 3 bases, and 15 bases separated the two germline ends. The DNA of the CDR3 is TGTGCCAGTAGTATTTTAGGCCAGGCCTACAATCAGCCCCAGCATTTT. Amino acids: CASSILGQAYNQPQHF.

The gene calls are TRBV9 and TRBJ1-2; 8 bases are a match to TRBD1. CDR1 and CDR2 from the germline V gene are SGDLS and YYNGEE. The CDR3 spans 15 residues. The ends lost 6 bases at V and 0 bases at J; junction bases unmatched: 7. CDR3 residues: CASTTLTGANYGYTF. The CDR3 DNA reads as TGTGCCAGCACGACCTTGACAGGGGCTAACTATGGCTACACCTTC.

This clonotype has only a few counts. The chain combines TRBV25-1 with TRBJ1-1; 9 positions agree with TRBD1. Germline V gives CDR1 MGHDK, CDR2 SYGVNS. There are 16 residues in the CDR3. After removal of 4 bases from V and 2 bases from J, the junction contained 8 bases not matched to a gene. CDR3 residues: CASSARGTGINTEAFF. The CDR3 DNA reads TGTGCCAGCAGTGCCCGAGGGACAGGGATTAACACTGAAGCTTTCTTT. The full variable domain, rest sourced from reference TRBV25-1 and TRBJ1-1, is EADIYQTPRYLVIGTGKKITLECSQTMGHDKMYWYQQDPGMELHLIHYSYGVNSTEKGDLSSESTVSRIRTEHFPLTLESARPSHTSQYLCASSARGTGINTEAFFGQGTRLTVV.

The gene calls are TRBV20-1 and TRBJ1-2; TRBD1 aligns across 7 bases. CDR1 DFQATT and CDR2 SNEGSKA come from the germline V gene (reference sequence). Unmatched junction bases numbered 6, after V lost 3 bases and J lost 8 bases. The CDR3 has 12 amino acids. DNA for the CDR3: TGCAGTGCTAGTAGGGGGCGCGAGGGCTACACCTTC. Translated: CSASRGREGYTF.

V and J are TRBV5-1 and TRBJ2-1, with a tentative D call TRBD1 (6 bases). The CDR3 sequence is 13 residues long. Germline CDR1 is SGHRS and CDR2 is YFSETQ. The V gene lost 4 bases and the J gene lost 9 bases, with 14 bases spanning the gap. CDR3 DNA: TGCGCCAGCAGCGGGGAAGGGGGTGGTGAGCAGTTCTTC. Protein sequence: CASSGEGGGEQFF.

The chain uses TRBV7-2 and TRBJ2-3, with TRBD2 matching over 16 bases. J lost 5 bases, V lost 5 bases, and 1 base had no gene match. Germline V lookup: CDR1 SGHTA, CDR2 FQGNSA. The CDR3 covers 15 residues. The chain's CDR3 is CASSGTSGGVDTQYF. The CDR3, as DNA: TGTGCCAGCAGCGGGACTAGCGGGGGGGTAGATACGCAGTATTTT.

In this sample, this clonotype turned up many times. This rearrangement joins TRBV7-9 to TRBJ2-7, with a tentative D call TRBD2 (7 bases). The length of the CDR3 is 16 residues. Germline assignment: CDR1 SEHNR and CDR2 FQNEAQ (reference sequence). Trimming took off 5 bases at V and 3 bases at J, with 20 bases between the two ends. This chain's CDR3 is CASSQGGGAGHYEQYF. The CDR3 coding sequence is TGTGCCAGCAGCCAAGGGGGGGGAGCAGGGCACTACGAGCAGTACTTC.

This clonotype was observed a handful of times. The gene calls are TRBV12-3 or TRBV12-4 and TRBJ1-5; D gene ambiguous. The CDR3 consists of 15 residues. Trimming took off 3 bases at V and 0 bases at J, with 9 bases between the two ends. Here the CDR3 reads CASSFSRYSNQPQHF. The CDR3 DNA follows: TGTGCCAGCAGTTTCTCCAGATATAGCAATCAGCCCCAGCATTTT.

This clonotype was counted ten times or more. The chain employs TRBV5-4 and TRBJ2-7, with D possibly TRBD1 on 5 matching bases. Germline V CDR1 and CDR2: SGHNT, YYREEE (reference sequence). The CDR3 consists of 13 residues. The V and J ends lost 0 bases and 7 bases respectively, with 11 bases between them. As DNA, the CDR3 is TGTGCCAGCAGCTTGGCAGGGCCTGGGGAGCAGTACTTC. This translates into CASSLAGPGEQYF.

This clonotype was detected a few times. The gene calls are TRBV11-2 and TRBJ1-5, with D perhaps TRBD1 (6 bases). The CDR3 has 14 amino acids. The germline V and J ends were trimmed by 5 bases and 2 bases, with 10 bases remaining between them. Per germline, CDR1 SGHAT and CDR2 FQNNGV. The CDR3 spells CASSTNRGNQPQHF. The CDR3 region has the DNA TGTGCCAGCAGCACCAACAGGGGCAATCAGCCCCAGCATTTT.

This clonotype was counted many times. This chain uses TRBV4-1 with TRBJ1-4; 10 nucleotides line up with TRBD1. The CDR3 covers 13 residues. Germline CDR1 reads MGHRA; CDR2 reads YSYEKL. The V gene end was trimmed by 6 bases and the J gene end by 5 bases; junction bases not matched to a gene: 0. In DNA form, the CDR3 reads TGCGCCAGCAGGGGACAGGGGAATGAAAAACTGTTTTTT. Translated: CASRGQGNEKLFF.

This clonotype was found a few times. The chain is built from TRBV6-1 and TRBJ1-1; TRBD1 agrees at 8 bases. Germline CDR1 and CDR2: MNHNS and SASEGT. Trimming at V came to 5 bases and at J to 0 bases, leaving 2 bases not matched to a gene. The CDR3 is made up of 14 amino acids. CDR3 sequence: CASSKGQVNTEAFF. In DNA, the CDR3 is TGTGCCAGCAGTAAGGGACAGGTGAACACTGAAGCTTTCTTT.

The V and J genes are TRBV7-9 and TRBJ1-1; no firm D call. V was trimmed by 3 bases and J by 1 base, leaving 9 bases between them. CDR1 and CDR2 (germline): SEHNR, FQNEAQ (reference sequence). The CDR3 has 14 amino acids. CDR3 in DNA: TGTGCCAGCAGCTTCTGGACGGAGAACACTGAAGCTTTCTTT. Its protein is CASSFWTENTEAFF.

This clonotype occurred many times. The CDR3 protein is CASQNGWSFQETQYF. The CDR3 DNA reads TGTGCCAGCCAAAACGGATGGTCGTTTCAAGAGACCCAGTACTTC. The chain combines TRBV2 with TRBJ2-5; D call uncertain. This CDR3 region has 15 residues. Per the germline V gene, CDR1 is SNHLY and CDR2 is FYNNEI. V dropped 8 bases and J dropped 2 bases, with 18 bases sitting between them.

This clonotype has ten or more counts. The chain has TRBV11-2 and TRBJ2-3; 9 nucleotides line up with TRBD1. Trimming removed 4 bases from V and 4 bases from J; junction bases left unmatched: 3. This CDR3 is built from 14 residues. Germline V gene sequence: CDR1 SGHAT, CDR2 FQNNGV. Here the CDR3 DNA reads TGTGCCAGCAGCTCTACAGGGGGCGCAGATACGCAGTATTTT. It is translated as CASSSTGGADTQYF.

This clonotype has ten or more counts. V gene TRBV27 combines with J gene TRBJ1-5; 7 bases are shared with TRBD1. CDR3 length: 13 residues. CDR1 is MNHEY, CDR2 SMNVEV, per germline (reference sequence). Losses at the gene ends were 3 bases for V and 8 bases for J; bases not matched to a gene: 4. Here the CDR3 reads CASSFAGGEPQHF. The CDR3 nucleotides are TGTGCCAGCAGTTTCGCAGGGGGTGAGCCCCAGCATTTT.

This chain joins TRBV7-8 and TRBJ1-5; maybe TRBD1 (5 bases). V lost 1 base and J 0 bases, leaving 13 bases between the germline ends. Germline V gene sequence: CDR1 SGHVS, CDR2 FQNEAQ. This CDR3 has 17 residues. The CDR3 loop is CASSLEGAGYSNQPQHF. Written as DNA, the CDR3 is TGTGCCAGCAGCTTAGAAGGGGCCGGTTATAGCAATCAGCCCCAGCATTTT.

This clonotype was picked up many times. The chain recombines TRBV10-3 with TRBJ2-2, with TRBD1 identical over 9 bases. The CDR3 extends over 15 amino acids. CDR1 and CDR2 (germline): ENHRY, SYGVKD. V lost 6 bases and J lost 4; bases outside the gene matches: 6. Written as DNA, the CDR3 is TGTGCCATCAGCCTACAGGGGGCGGCCACCGGGGAGCTGTTTTTT. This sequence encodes CAISLQGAATGELFF.

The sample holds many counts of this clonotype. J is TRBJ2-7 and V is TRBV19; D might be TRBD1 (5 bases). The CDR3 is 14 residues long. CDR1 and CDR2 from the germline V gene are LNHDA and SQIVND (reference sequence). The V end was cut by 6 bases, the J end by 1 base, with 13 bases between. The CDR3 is CASRNTGGSYEQYF. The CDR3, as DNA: TGTGCCAGTAGAAACACAGGTGGGTCCTACGAGCAGTACTTC.

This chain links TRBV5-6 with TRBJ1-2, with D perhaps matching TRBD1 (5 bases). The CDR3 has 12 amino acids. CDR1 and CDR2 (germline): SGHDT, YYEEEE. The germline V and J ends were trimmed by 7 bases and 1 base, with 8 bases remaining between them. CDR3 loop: CASRQFNYGYTF. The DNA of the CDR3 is TGTGCCAGCCGACAGTTTAACTATGGCTACACCTTC.

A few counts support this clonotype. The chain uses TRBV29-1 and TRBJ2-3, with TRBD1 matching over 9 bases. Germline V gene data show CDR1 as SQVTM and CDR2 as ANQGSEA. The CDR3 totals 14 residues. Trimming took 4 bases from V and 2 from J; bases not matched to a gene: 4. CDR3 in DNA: TGCAGCGTTGGGGGACAGGGACTCACAGATACGCAGTATTTT. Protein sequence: CSVGGQGLTDTQYF.

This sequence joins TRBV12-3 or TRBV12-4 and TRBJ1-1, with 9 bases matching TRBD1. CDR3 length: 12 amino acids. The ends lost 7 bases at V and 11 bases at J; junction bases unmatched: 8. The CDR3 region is CASIGTGIQAFF. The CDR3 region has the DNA TGTGCCAGCATCGGGACAGGGATCCAGGCTTTCTTT.

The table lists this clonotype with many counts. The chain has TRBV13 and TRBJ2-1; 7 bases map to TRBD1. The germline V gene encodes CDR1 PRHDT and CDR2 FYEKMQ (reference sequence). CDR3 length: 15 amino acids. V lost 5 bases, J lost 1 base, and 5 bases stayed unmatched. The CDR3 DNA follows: TGTGCCAGCAGCCTCAGGACAGGATCCTACAATGAGCAGTTCTTC. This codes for CASSLRTGSYNEQFF.

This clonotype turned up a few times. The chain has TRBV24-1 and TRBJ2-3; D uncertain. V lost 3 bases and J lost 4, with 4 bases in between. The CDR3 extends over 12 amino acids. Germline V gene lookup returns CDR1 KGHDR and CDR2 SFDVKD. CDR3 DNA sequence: TGTGCCACCAGTGATGATCCAGATACGCAGTATTTT. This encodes CATSDDPDTQYF.

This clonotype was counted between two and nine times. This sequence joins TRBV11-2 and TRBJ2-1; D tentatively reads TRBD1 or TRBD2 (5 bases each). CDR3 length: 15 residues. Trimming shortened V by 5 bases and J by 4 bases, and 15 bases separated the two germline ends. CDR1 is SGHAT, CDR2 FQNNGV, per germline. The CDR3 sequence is CASSQRWGIYNEQFF. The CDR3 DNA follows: TGTGCCAGCAGCCAACGGTGGGGGATATACAATGAGCAGTTCTTC.

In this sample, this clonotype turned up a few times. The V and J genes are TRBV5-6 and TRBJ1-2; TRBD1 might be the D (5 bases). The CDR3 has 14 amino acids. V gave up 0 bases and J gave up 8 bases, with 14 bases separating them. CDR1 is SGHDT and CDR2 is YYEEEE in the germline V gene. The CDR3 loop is CASSLGGSLAGYTF. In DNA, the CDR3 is TGTGCCAGCAGCTTGGGGGGCTCCCTCGCGGGCTACACCTTC.